These T cell receptor beta chains were read from a single sample in a study of beta chain features in type 1 diabetes. Some clones are missing from TCRdb's copy, which holds only in-frame ones; the method was immunoSEQ multiplex PCR. The table has about 650,000 clones, under 15% seen once. The specimen was naive CD4+ T cells from blood. The origin of the receptors is a man aged 30 to 39 with type 1 diabetes. The CDR3 runs from the conserved cysteine through the conserved F or W. The D gene is left open where the match is weak. Some rows mark clone size as missing; the rest say once, few, many or name a class of expanded clone.

j_gene: TRBJ2-7; abundance: NA; v_gene: TRBV4-3; d_gene: NA; CDR3aa: CASSLTRPSYEQYF; CDR3nt: TGCGCCAGCAGCCTTACCAGGCCCTCCTACGAGCAGTACTTC
j_gene: TRBJ1-5; abundance: NA; v_gene: TRBV30; d_gene: NA; CDR3aa: CAWRLGNQPQHF; CDR3nt: TGTGCCTGGAGGCTCGGGAATCAGCCCCAGCATTTT
j_gene: TRBJ2-3; abundance: NA; v_gene: TRBV27; d_gene: NA; CDR3aa: CASSKSGEPWDTQYF; CDR3nt: TGTGCCAGCAGTAAATCGGGGGAGCCGTGGGATACGCAGTATTTT
j_gene: TRBJ1-5; abundance: few; v_gene: TRBV25-1; d_gene: TRBD1; CDR3aa: CASSEGGTGKPQHF; CDR3nt: TGTGCCAGCAGTGAAGGGGGGACAGGAAAGCCCCAGCATTTT
j_gene: TRBJ1-2; abundance: NA; v_gene: TRBV11-3; d_gene: NA; CDR3aa: CASSLPGVTNGYTF; CDR3nt: TGTGCCAGCAGCTTACCAGGGGTGACAAATGGCTACACCTTC
j_gene: TRBJ2-5; abundance: NA; v_gene: TRBV6-6; d_gene: NA; CDR3aa: CASSYSASVETQYF; CDR3nt: TGTGCCAGCAGTTACTCGGCTTCGGTCGAGACCCAGTACTTC
j_gene: TRBJ1-1; abundance: few; v_gene: TRBV10-3; d_gene: NA; CDR3aa: CAISAAQGSEAFF; CDR3nt: TGTGCCATCAGTGCTGCCCAGGGGAGTGAAGCTTTCTTT
j_gene: TRBJ2-7; abundance: few; v_gene: TRBV9; d_gene: TRBD1; CDR3aa: CASSVGWGTGASYEQYF; CDR3nt: TGTGCCAGCAGCGTAGGGTGGGGGACAGGGGCCTCCTACGAGCAGTACTTC
j_gene: TRBJ1-2; abundance: NA; v_gene: TRBV5-6; d_gene: NA; CDR3aa: CASSLVGDYEVYGYTF; CDR3nt: TGTGCCAGCAGCTTGGTAGGGGATTATGAAGTCTATGGCTACACCTTC
j_gene: TRBJ1-3; abundance: NA; v_gene: TRBV30; d_gene: NA; CDR3aa: CAWRTSRGFRSGNTIYF; CDR3nt: TGTGCCTGGAGGACCTCCCGGGGGTTTAGGTCTGGAAACACCATATATTTT
j_gene: TRBJ2-1; abundance: NA; v_gene: TRBV7-2; d_gene: NA; CDR3aa: CASSLEHEQFF; CDR3nt: TGTGCCAGCAGCTTGGAACATGAGCAGTTCTTC
j_gene: TRBJ1-1; abundance: few; v_gene: TRBV25-1; d_gene: NA; CDR3aa: CASSEGRNTEAFF; CDR3nt: TGTGCCAGCAGTGAAGGAAGGAACACTGAAGCTTTCTTT
j_gene: TRBJ2-6; abundance: NA; v_gene: TRBV7-2; d_gene: NA; CDR3aa: CASSLVGGPGSGANVLTF; CDR3nt: TGTGCCAGCAGCTTAGTGGGCGGCCCGGGCTCTGGGGCCAACGTCCTGACTTTC
j_gene: TRBJ2-1; abundance: NA; v_gene: TRBV7-2; d_gene: NA; CDR3aa: CASSFQIQARSYNEQFF; CDR3nt: TGTGCCAGCAGCTTCCAAATACAGGCCCGCTCCTACAATGAGCAGTTCTTC
j_gene: TRBJ1-5; abundance: NA; v_gene: TRBV2; d_gene: NA; CDR3aa: CASSPPGGGNQPQHF; CDR3nt: TGTGCCAGCAGTCCCCCGGGGGGAGGGAATCAGCCCCAGCATTTT
j_gene: TRBJ2-7; abundance: NA; v_gene: TRBV9; d_gene: NA; CDR3aa: CASSVGAGSKYEQYF; CDR3nt: TGTGCCAGCAGCGTAGGGGCAGGGAGTAAGTACGAGCAGTACTTC
j_gene: TRBJ2-7; abundance: NA; v_gene: TRBV11-2; d_gene: NA; CDR3aa: CASSLVRVNTPIYEQYF; CDR3nt: TGTGCCAGCAGCTTAGTGCGCGTTAACACACCGATCTACGAGCAGTACTTC